Below, one T cell receptor (beta chain) is given with its context. The data originate from a study of T-cell reconstitution after alpha-beta-depleted transplantation in children. Germline V gives CDR1 KGHDR, CDR2 SFDVKD. The CDR3 is 15 amino acids. Trimming removed 5 bases from V and 1 base from J, with 11 bases in between. Unique molecular identifiers featured in how the TCRbeta library was prepared. TCRdb reprocessed the PCR reads via MiXCR and lists one record per CDR3 protein. This repertoire shows 200,000 to 250,000 distinct CDR3 sequences, about a tenth found once; its top ten account for approximately 6.6%.

Material: PBMCs from the stem cell graft donor, obtained from the stem cell graft. This chain links TRBV24-1 with TRBJ2-4, with D maybe TRBD2 (5 bases). The source of this sequence is a human donor who donated a stem cell graft to a child with acute lymphoblastic leukemia. The CDR3 nucleotides are TGTGCCACCAGTGCCACGGGGTCGGCCAAAAACATTCAGTACTTC. Translating it yields CATSATGSAKNIQYF.